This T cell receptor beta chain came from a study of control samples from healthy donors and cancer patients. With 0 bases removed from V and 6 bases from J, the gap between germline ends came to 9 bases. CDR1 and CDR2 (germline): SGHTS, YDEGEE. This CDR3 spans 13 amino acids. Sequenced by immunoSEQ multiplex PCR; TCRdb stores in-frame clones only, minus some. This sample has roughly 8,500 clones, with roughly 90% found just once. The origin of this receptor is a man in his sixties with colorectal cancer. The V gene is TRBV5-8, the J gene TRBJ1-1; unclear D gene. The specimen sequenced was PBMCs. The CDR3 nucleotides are TGTGCCAGCAGCTTGGGGGAGGCCGCTGAAGCTTTCTTT. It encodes CASSLGEAAEAFF.